The 26 T cell receptor beta chains in this list originate from one sample, sequenced in a study of shared clonotypes between healthy human individuals. Repertoires were generated with immunoSEQ multiplex PCR, while TCRdb's copy carries only in-frame clones and drops some. Counted here are just under 350,000 clones, less than 85% occurring once; the ten biggest clones make up over 9.5%. Sequenced material: memory CD4+ T cells sorted from blood. Subset in this sample: CD45RA-negative fraction. These TCRs come from a man aged 25-45 years in good health.

This clone was recorded once. CDR3 coding DNA: TGCGCCAGCAGCCGGCCGTCCGGGCGGGGGATACAAGAGACCCAGTACTTC. Its protein product is CASSRPSGRGIQETQYF. V and J are TRBV4-1 and TRBJ2-5; 7 bases map to TRBD2. V lost 4 bases to trimming and J lost 2 bases; unmatched junction nucleotides: 13. CDR3 length: 17 residues. Germline CDR1 MGHRA, CDR2 YSYEKL.

The V gene is TRBV19, the J gene TRBJ2-6, with 11 bases fitting TRBD1. CDR1 and CDR2 (germline): LNHDA, SQIVND (reference sequence). This CDR3 comprises 17 residues. The V gene end was trimmed by 6 bases and the J gene end by 1 base; junction bases not matched to a gene: 5. In DNA form, the CDR3 reads TGTGCCAGTAGATGGGACAGGGGGTTTTCTGGGGCCAACGTCCTGACTTTC. It translates to CASRWDRGFSGANVLTF.

The rearrangement links TRBV5-4 to TRBJ2-3, with D perhaps given as TRBD1 or TRBD2 (5 bases each). CDR3 size: 13 residues. The V end was cut by 3 bases, the J end by 4 bases, with 9 bases between. From germline, CDR1 is SGHNT and CDR2 YYREEE (reference sequence). This CDR3 reads CASSSRGADTQYF. The CDR3 DNA follows: TGTGCCAGCAGCTCTAGAGGGGCAGATACGCAGTATTTT.

V and J are TRBV27 and TRBJ2-1, with a possible D match to TRBD1 (5 bases). Germline lookup yields CDR1 MNHEY and CDR2 SMNVEV (reference sequence). The CDR3 is made up of 13 amino acids. The germline V and J ends were trimmed by 5 bases and 5 bases, with 10 bases remaining between them. DNA for the CDR3: TGTGCCAGCAGTCTGACAGCCGACAATGAGCAGTTCTTC. Its translation: CASSLTADNEQFF.

The chain is built from TRBV28 and TRBJ2-7, with 10 bases identical to TRBD2. Germline lookup yields CDR1 MDHEN and CDR2 SYDVKM. The CDR3 is 15 residues long. V was pared by 6 bases and J by 6 bases, with 11 bases of the junction left unmatched. The CDR3 bases are TGTGCCAGCAGGGCCGCTAGCGGGAGAGGTGGCGAGCAGTACTTC. Protein: CASRAASGRGGEQYF.

This clone was found once. The chain couples TRBV5-1 to TRBJ1-1; perhaps TRBD1 as D (5 bases). V was pared by 5 bases and J by 4 bases, with 18 bases between. The CDR3 loop spans 15 amino acids. Germline CDR1 and CDR2: SGHRS and YFSETQ. The CDR3 DNA follows: TGCGCCAGCAGTTCAGATGCGGGACTCCTCACTGAAGCTTTCTTT. Its protein product is CASSSDAGLLTEAFF.

This chain joins TRBV13 and TRBJ2-4; D is uncertain. CDR3 length: 14 amino acids. V lost 2 bases to trimming and J lost 6 bases, with 11 bases between them. In germline, CDR1 is PRHDT, CDR2 FYEKMQ (reference sequence). The CDR3 here is CASSLRSFLNIQYF. The CDR3 DNA follows: TGTGCCAGCAGCTTAAGGAGCTTCCTAAACATTCAGTACTTC.

V and J are TRBV5-1 and TRBJ2-3; 9 bases line up with TRBD2. Germline CDR1 reads SGHRS; CDR2 reads YFSETQ. The CDR3 is 16 residues long. V shed 0 bases, J shed 6 bases, and the junction held 8 bases outside the gene matches. The DNA of the CDR3 is TGCGCCAGCAGCTTGGCCCTAGCGGGGTACCGGGATACGCAGTATTTT. Residues: CASSLALAGYRDTQYF.

V and J are TRBV7-9 and TRBJ1-2; D gene uncertain. The CDR3 spans 15 residues. Germline V gene lookup returns CDR1 SEHNR and CDR2 FQNEAQ (reference sequence). Trimming took 2 bases from V and 0 from J, leaving 10 bases between them. CDR3 in amino acids: CASSLMGQANYGYTF. The CDR3 DNA follows: TGTGCCAGCAGCTTAATGGGCCAAGCTAACTATGGCTACACCTTC. Based on the CDR3 plus reference TRBV7-9 and TRBJ1-2, the full variable domain is DTGVSQNPRHKITKRGQNVTFRCDPISEHNRLYWYRQTLGQGPEFLTYFQNEAQLEKSRLLSDRFSAERPKGSFSTLEIQRTEQGDSAMYLCASSLMGQANYGYTFGSGTRLTVV.

The chain carries TRBV6-1 and TRBJ1-1; 8 bases are shared with TRBD1. In germline, CDR1 is MNHNS, CDR2 SASEGT. The CDR3 totals 15 residues. J was trimmed by 0 bases and V by 6 bases; bases with no gene match: 6. Written as DNA, the CDR3 is TGTGCCAGCAGGGACAGGGTTTTCATGAACACTGAAGCTTTCTTT. Residues: CASRDRVFMNTEAFF.

This clone was observed a handful of times. The chain couples TRBV29-1 to TRBJ2-1; TRBD2 might be the D (5 bases). V was trimmed by 4 bases and J by 4 bases, leaving 23 bases between them. CDR3 size: 17 residues. Germline CDR1 is SQVTM and CDR2 is ANQGSEA. The CDR3 is CSVGGVARAGVYNEQFF. The CDR3 DNA reads TGCAGCGTTGGGGGAGTAGCACGGGCCGGGGTTTACAATGAGCAGTTCTTC.

The chain carries TRBV18 and TRBJ1-5; 10 nucleotides agree with TRBD1. J lost 6 bases, V lost 3 bases, and 5 bases had no gene match. This CDR3 has 15 amino acids. Per the germline V gene, CDR1 is KGHSH and CDR2 is LQKENI. DNA for the CDR3: TGTGCCAGCTCACCGGAGACAGGGGGCGGTCAGCCCCAGCATTTT. Its translation: CASSPETGGGQPQHF.

V usage is TRBV6-1 and J usage is TRBJ2-7; possible D gene TRBD2, 5 bases. V gave up 9 bases and J gave up 7 bases, with 16 bases separating them. The V gene's germline CDR1 is MNHNS and CDR2 SASEGT. This CDR3 is built from 12 residues. The CDR3 here is CASSNSGGEQYF. The DNA of the CDR3 is TGTGCCAGTTCCAACTCTGGCGGGGAGCAGTACTTC.

The rearrangement links TRBV28 to TRBJ2-7; 9 bases are a match to TRBD2. The CDR3 is 14 residues long. The V gene end was trimmed by 6 bases and the J gene end by 0 bases; junction bases not matched to a gene: 3. In germline, CDR1 is MDHEN, CDR2 SYDVKM. In nucleotides, the CDR3 is TGTGCCAGCAGAGGTAGCGGGAGCTCCTACGAGCAGTACTTC. Protein sequence: CASRGSGSSYEQYF.

A single count supports this clone. The CDR3 coding sequence is TGCGCCAGCAGCCAAGACGCGACAGGGATGTCGGTAGGTGGCTACACCTTC. This encodes CASSQDATGMSVGGYTF. The rearrangement links TRBV4-3 to TRBJ1-2; 7 positions agree with TRBD1. This CDR3 comprises 17 residues. The V gene's germline CDR1 is LGHNA and CDR2 YSLEER. Trimming cost V 0 bases and J 7 bases; bases outside gene matches: 14.

The V and J genes are TRBV30 and TRBJ2-7; D not resolved. CDR3 length: 12 residues. CDR1 and CDR2 from the germline V gene are GTSNPN and SVGIG (reference sequence). V lost 1 base to trimming and J lost 5 bases, with 9 bases between them. In DNA form, the CDR3 reads TGTGCCTGGAGTGCCCCCCGCCACGAGCAGTACTTC. This translates into CAWSAPRHEQYF.

The gene calls are TRBV18 and TRBJ2-7; the D gene is possibly TRBD2 (5 bases). CDR1 is KGHSH, CDR2 LQKENI, per germline. Trimming pared 6 bases from V and 2 bases from J, leaving 14 bases between. The CDR3 loop spans 14 amino acids. The CDR3 sequence: CASSGGRLAYEQYF. The CDR3 DNA is TGTGCCAGCTCCGGCGGGCGGCTAGCCTACGAGCAGTACTTC.

V gene TRBV6-1 combines with J gene TRBJ2-5, with TRBD2 matching over 13 bases. The CDR3 is 19 residues long. Germline V gene data show CDR1 as MNHNS and CDR2 as SASEGT. J lost 6 bases, V lost 4 bases, and 17 bases had no gene match. CDR3 nucleotides: TGTGCCAGCAGTGTACTACTAGCGGGAGGGCCTCCCCGTCAACAGACCCAGTACTTC. Its translation is CASSVLLAGGPPRQQTQYF.

V usage is TRBV5-4 and J usage is TRBJ1-4, with D maybe TRBD1 (5 bases). Trimming stripped 1 base from V and 7 bases from J, with 11 bases between. There are 14 residues in the CDR3. Germline lookup yields CDR1 SGHNT and CDR2 YYREEE (reference sequence). DNA for the CDR3: TGTGCCAGCAGCTTGTTCGGGGGGGGTGAAAAACTGTTTTTT. Its protein product is CASSLFGGGEKLFF.

This chain joins TRBV7-2 and TRBJ2-2; D not certain. The V end was cut by 6 bases, the J end by 9 bases, with 11 bases between. Germline CDR1 reads SGHTA; CDR2 reads FQGNSA. This CDR3 is built from 12 residues. The CDR3 is CASSSYSRELFF. The DNA for the CDR3 is TGTGCCAGCAGTTCTTACTCCCGGGAGCTGTTTTTT.

This clone occurred many times. The chain uses TRBV2 and TRBJ1-3; 8 positions agree with TRBD1. The CDR3 extends over 18 amino acids. V shed 4 bases and J 4 bases; nucleotides not matched to a gene: 15. Germline V gives CDR1 SNHLY, CDR2 FYNNEI. CDR3 loop: CASSARIQGAQSGNTIYF. CDR3 sequence (DNA): TGTGCCAGCAGTGCCCGTATCCAGGGGGCGCAGAGCGGAAACACCATATATTTT.

The chain employs TRBV28 and TRBJ2-1; D is uncertain. The V end was cut by 2 bases, the J end by 7 bases, with 9 bases between. This CDR3 has 13 amino acids. Germline assignment: CDR1 MDHEN and CDR2 SYDVKM. This CDR3 reads CASSLGRPNEQFF. The CDR3 DNA follows: TGTGCCAGCAGTTTAGGAAGGCCAAATGAGCAGTTCTTC.

This clone was observed a handful of times. The chain joins TRBV20-1 to TRBJ2-5; D remains unclear. The CDR3 covers 10 residues. The germline V gene has CDR1 DFQATT and CDR2 SNEGSKA (reference sequence). Deletions cut 6 bases from V and 10 bases from J, with 12 bases between. CDR3 bases: TGCAGTGCCGACCCCCATATCCAGTACTTC. This gives the protein CSADPHIQYF.

The chain uses TRBV7-9 and TRBJ2-1; 12 nucleotides agree with TRBD2. Per germline, CDR1 SEHNR and CDR2 FQNEAQ (reference sequence). The CDR3 runs to 15 residues. V trimming: 3 bases; J trimming: 5 bases; junction bases outside the gene matches: 2. The CDR3 loop reads CASSFRTSGNNEQFF. DNA for the CDR3: TGTGCCAGCAGCTTTAGGACTAGCGGGAACAATGAGCAGTTCTTC.

V is TRBV6-4 and J is TRBJ1-5; D not certain. V was trimmed by 3 bases and J by 3 bases, leaving 9 bases between them. The germline CDR1 and CDR2 sequences are MRHNA and SNTAGT. The CDR3 runs 14 residues. The CDR3 reads CASSDSGSNQPQHF. CDR3 in DNA: TGTGCCAGCAGTGATTCCGGGTCCAATCAGCCCCAGCATTTT.

This chain uses TRBV7-9 with TRBJ2-7, with D tentatively TRBD1 (6 bases). The V end lost 5 bases, the J end lost 6 bases, and 17 bases lay between the germline ends. Germline V CDR1 and CDR2: SEHNR, FQNEAQ (reference sequence). CDR3 size: 14 residues. DNA of the CDR3: TGTGCCAGCAGCGCCGGGGCCGCCAGGGGCGAGCAGTACTTC. It codes for CASSAGAARGEQYF.